The T cell receptor beta chain described here comes from a study of regulatory T cells in long-lasting Graves disease. Study context: Newly diagnosed Graves' patients had under 3 months of antithyroid drugs.

Noted time point: newly diagnosed GD, antithyroid drugs for less than 3 months. Generation of the TCR library employed RNA extracted from PBMCs. Trimming pared 0 bases from V and 2 bases from J, leaving 13 bases between. This CDR3 region has 15 residues. The germline CDR1 and CDR2 sequences are DFQATT and SNEGSKA (reference sequence). Construction of the TCR beta libraries employed iRepertoire HTBI primers in conjunction with Arm-PCR of CDR3 regions. Original handling: Identification across samples found more than 55 TRBV and 15 or so TRBJ segments. From the multiplex PCR reads, TCRdb called clonotypes with MiXCR, one entry per CDR3 protein. The V and J calls were determined by TCRdb, not by the authors. The data hold fewer than 350,000 distinct CDR3 sequences, with 18% observed a single time. Findings of the study overall: Gene preferences differed: TRBV28, TRBJ1-2, TRBJ2-5 in persistent cases. Clonotypes that were public and shared totalled around 2,700 in persistent patients versus 800 to 1,000 in new patients.

The table lists this clonotype with many counts. Its antigen is currently unknown. The J gene is TRBJ2-5, the V gene TRBV20-1; D may be TRBD1 or TRBD2 (5 bases each). This TCR came from a female donor with Graves disease. The source was peripheral blood mononuclear cells (PBMCs), collected at new diagnosis, from a patient treated with antithyroid drugs. CDR3 bases: TGCAGTGCTAGAGATTGGGAGAGGGGACAAGAGACCCAGTACTTC. Its translation is CSARDWERGQETQYF.